This entry is about one T cell receptor (beta chain). This clone was seen only once. Its antigen is currently not known. No quality values exist for individual bases; no much larger clone is one base distant. TCRbeta CDR3 regions were amplified from genomic DNA using the immunoSEQ Assay, a bias-controlled multiplex PCR. The source study handled its data this way. The number of nucleated cells in each sample was estimated by amplification of reference gene primers within the assay. Sequence reads were collapsed and filtered to measure the absolute abundance of every unique TCRbeta CDR3 rearrangement. For each sample, productive Simpson clonality was calculated by taking the square root of Simpson's diversity index across productive rearrangements. The immuneACCESS repertoire file appears here via TCRdb, limited to in-frame rearrangements. These files lack a portion of the clones; in checked studies, under half of the deficit traces to unresolved V genes, and the cause of the others is not known. D and trimming come from the DNA, and the V and J calls and clone size come from that table. In all, the sample holds about 39,000 clones, and approximately 86% of those were seen once. The ten largest clones capture more than 5% of the sample.

These data belong to a study of blood T cell repertoires in COVID-19 (dated by TCRdb to about 2020). Notes on the research overall: The collaborator samples originated in the United States, Italy and Spain and spanned the acute and convalescent phases of COVID-19. Nearly every sample came with metadata listing a de-identified subject ID, COVID-19 status, age in years and sex. The repertoires were released in a freely available public database intended as a resource for research on the immune response to SARS-CoV-2. The prospective study material was composed of cDNA or gDNA derived from T cells, B-cell-depleted T cells, or PBMCs. The dataset comprised deeply sampled blood TCRbeta repertoires from subjects exposed to, actively infected with, or recovered from COVID-19. Samples came from the ongoing ImmuneRACE study (first 160 participants) plus 1,254 subjects from 6 global collaborators. Where available, HLA class I and class II types were taken from metadata supplied by the sample provider and were not determined by assay-based typing. The study at large found these results: Clinical and demographic metadata were provided uncurated, with the amount varying by source and participant.

The collaborating institutions used their own protocols to collect whole blood in K2EDTA tubes. For TCRbeta analysis, collaborator samples were shipped as frozen whole blood, as isolated PBMCs, or as DNA extracted from either sample type. The TCR comes from a man aged 40-55 years with active COVID-19. The sequenced sample was peripheral blood.

The bases are TGTGCCACCAGTGATTTATACGGGGGAGATGAGCAGTTCTTC. This translates into CATSDLYGGDEQFF. The rearrangement joined TRBV24-1 to TRBJ2-1; possibly the D gene is TRBD2, per 6 matching bases. Trimming removed 1 base from V and 8 bases from J, leaving 11 bases between the germline ends. Per the germline V gene, KGHDR is the CDR1 and SFDVKD is the CDR2. The CDR3 covers 14 residues, taking in both the cysteine and the phenylalanine. Kept here is only the CDR3 DNA, which spans 42 bases and is read in frame from base 1.